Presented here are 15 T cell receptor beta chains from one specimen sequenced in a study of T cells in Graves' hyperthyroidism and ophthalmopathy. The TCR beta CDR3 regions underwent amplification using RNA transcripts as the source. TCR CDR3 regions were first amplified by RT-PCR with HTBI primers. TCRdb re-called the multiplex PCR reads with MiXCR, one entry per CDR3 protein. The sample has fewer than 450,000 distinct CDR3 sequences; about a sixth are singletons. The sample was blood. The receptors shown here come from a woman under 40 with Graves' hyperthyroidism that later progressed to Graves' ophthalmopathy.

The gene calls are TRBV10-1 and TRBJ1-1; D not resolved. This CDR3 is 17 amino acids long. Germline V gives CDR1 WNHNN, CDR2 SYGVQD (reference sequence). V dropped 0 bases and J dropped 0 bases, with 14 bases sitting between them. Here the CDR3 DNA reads TGCGCCAGCAGTGAGTCGCTGTTGGACGGAATGAACACTGAAGCTTTCTTT. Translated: CASSESLLDGMNTEAFF.

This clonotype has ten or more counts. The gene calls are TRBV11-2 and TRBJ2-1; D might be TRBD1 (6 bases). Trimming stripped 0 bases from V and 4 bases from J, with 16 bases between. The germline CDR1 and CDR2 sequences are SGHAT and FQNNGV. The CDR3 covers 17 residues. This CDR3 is CASSLDPALQGYNEQFF. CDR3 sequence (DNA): TGTGCCAGCAGCTTAGATCCCGCTTTACAGGGTTACAATGAGCAGTTCTTC.

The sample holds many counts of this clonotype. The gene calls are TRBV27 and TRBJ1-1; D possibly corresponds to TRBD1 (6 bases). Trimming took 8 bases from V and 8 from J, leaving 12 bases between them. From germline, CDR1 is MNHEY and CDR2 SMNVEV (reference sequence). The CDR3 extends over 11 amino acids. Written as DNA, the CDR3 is TGTGCCAGCGGGACATTTAGGGAAGCTTTCTTT. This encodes CASGTFREAFF.

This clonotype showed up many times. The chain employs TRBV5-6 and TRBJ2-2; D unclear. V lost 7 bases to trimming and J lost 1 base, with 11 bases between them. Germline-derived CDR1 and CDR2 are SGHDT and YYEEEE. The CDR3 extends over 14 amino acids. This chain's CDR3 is CASCPWGNTGELFF. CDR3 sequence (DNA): TGTGCCAGCTGTCCCTGGGGGAACACCGGGGAGCTGTTTTTT.

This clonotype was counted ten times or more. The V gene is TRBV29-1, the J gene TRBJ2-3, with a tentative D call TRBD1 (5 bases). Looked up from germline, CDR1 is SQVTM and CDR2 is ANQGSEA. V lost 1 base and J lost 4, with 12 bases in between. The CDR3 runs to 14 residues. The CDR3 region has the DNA TGCAGCGTTGAAGGGGGCAGGTTATCAGATACGCAGTATTTT. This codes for CSVEGGRLSDTQYF.

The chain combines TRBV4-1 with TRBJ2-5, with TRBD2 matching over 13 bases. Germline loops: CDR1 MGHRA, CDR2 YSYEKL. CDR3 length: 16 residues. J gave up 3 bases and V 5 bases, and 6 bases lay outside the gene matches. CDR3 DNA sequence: TGCGCCAGCAGCACTCTGACTAGCGGGGGGAAAGAGACCCAGTACTTC. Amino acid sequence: CASSTLTSGGKETQYF.

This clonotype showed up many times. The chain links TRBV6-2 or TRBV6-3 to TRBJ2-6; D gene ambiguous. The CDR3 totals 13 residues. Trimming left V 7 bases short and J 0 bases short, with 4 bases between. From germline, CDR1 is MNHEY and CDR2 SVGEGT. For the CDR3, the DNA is TGTGCCAGCAAGATCTCTGGGGCCAACGTCCTGACTTTC. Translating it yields CASKISGANVLTF.

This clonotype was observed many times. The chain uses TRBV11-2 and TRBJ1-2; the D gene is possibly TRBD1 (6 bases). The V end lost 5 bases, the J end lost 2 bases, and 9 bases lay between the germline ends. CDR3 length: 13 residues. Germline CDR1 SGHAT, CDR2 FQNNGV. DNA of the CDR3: TGTGCCAGCAGCCCGGACAGAAACTATGGCTACACCTTC. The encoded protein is CASSPDRNYGYTF. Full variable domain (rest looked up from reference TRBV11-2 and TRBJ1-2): EAGVAQSPRYKIIEKRQSVAFWCNPISGHATLYWYQQILGQGPKLLIQFQNNGVVDDSQLPKDRFSAERLKGVDSTLKIQPAKLEDSAVYLCASSPDRNYGYTFGSGTRLTVV.

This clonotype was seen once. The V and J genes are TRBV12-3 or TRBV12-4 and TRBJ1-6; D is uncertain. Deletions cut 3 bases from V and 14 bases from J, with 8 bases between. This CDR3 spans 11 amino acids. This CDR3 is CASSLLLTLHF. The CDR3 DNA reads TGTGCCAGCAGTTTGTTGTTGACCCTCCACTTT.

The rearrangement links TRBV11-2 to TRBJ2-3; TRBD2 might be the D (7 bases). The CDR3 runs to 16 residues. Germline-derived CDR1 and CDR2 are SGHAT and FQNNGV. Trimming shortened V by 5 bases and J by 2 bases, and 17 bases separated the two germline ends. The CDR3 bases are TGTGCCAGCAGCCAAGGGGGACTACCCCACACAGATACGCAGTATTTT. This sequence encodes CASSQGGLPHTDTQYF.

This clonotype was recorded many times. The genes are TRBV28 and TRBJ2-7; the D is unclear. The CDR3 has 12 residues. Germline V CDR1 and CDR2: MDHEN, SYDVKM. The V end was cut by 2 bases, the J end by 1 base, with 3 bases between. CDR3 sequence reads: CASSLISYEQYF. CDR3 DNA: TGTGCCAGCAGTTTAATATCCTACGAGCAGTACTTC.

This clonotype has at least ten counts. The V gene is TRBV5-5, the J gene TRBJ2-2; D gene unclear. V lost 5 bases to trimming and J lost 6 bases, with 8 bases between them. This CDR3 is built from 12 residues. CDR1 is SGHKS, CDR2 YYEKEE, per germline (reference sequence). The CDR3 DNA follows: TGTGCCAGCAGTCGACAAGCCGGGGAGCTGTTTTTT. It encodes CASSRQAGELFF.

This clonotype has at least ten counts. The CDR3 protein is CASRDTDTSYNEQFF. CDR3 in DNA: TGTGCCAGCAGGGATACGGACACCTCCTACAATGAGCAGTTCTTC. The genes are TRBV6-1 and TRBJ2-1; tentatively, D is TRBD1 (5 bases). The germline CDR1 and CDR2 sequences are MNHNS and SASEGT. The CDR3 spans 15 residues. The V end was cut by 6 bases, the J end by 0 bases, with 12 bases between.

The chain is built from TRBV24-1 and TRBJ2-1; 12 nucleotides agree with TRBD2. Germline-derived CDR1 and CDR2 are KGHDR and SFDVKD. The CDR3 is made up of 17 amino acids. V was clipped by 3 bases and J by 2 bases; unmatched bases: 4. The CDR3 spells CATSDPTSGSPYNEQFF. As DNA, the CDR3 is TGTGCCACCAGTGATCCGACTAGCGGGAGTCCCTACAATGAGCAGTTCTTC.

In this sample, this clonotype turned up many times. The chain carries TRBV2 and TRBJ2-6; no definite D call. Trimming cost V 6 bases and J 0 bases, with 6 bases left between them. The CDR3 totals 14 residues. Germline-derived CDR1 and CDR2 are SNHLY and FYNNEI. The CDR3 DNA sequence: TGTGCCAGCAGGCCCCTCTCTGGGGCCAACGTCCTGACTTTC. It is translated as CASRPLSGANVLTF.